Shown below are 26 T cell receptor beta chains from a single sample sequenced in a study of molecular identifiers for immune sequencing clone quantification. TCRdb processed the PCR reads anew with MiXCR; each CDR3 protein has one entry. The sample shows about 500,000 distinct CDR3 sequences, approximately 25% of them seen only once. The sequenced material came from naive CD8+ T cells from blood, with Jurkat cell RNA spiked in. Subset indicated: FACS-sorted CD8+CD4-CCR7+CD45RA+ naive T cells. These receptor sequences come from a human donor in good health. Some libraries in this study had Jurkat cell RNA spiked in.

This clonotype was counted only a few times. The CDR3 is CATSPSGTVNEQFF. In nucleotides, the CDR3 is TGTGCCACGAGCCCTAGCGGGACCGTTAATGAGCAGTTCTTC. The chain has TRBV24-1 and TRBJ2-1; TRBD2 matches 9 bases. V shed 10 bases and J 7 bases; nucleotides not matched to a gene: 10. Per germline, CDR1 KGHDR and CDR2 SFDVKD. The CDR3 is 14 residues long.

This clonotype was recorded many times. The chain recombines TRBV25-1 with TRBJ2-1, with 12 bases matching TRBD1. The CDR3 consists of 17 residues. Losses at the gene ends were 5 bases for V and 8 bases for J; bases not matched to a gene: 13. The germline gives CDR1 MGHDK, CDR2 SYGVNS. The CDR3 here is CASSLFSGTGGRYEQFF. The CDR3, as DNA: TGTGCCAGCAGTTTATTCTCCGGGACAGGGGGCCGGTATGAGCAGTTCTTC. The full variable domain, with the rest looked up from reference TRBV25-1 and TRBJ2-1, is EADIYQTPRYLVIGTGKKITLECSQTMGHDKMYWYQQDPGMELHLIHYSYGVNSTEKGDLSSESTVSRIRTEHFPLTLESARPSHTSQYLCASSLFSGTGGRYEQFFGPGTRLTVL.

The rearrangement links TRBV6-5 to TRBJ1-3, with D perhaps TRBD1 (5 bases). Germline CDR1 MNHEY, CDR2 SVGAGI. The CDR3 sequence is 13 residues long. V was cut by 6 bases and J by 0 bases, with 6 bases left in between. For the CDR3, the DNA is TGTGCCAGCAGAGGGACCTCTGGAAACACCATATATTTT. Its protein is CASRGTSGNTIYF.

This clonotype occurred a few times. The chain recombines TRBV12-3 or TRBV12-4 with TRBJ1-5, with 8 bases aligning to TRBD1. J gave up 5 bases and V 1 base, and 7 bases lay outside the gene matches. This CDR3 region has 16 residues. The CDR3 DNA is TGTGCCAGCAGTTTAGTTGACAGGGGAGGCGATCAGCCCCAGCATTTT. This gives the protein CASSLVDRGGDQPQHF.

The chain combines TRBV30 with TRBJ2-1; 7 bases match TRBD2. The CDR3 extends over 14 amino acids. V shed 0 bases, J shed 6 bases, and the junction held 5 bases outside the gene matches. From germline, CDR1 is GTSNPN and CDR2 SVGIG (reference sequence). CDR3 sequence: CAWSVLAASNEQFF. For the CDR3, the DNA is TGTGCCTGGAGTGTCCTAGCGGCATCCAATGAGCAGTTCTTC.

On this clonotype: This may arise from a read error, as a much more abundant clone is one base away. The chain uses TRBV20-1 and TRBJ1-1, with D possibly matching TRBD1 (5 bases). CDR1 and CDR2 from the germline V gene are DFQATT and SNEGSKA (reference sequence). The length of the CDR3 is 12 residues. CDR3 sequence (DNA): TGCAATGCTAGTCGGGGGTACACTGAAGCTTTCTTT. Translating it yields CNASRGYTEAFF.

Many counts were recorded for this clonotype. The gene calls are TRBV6-5 and TRBJ2-5; 8 bases are a match to TRBD2. V gave up 7 bases and J gave up 1 base; unmatched junction bases: 8. Germline values: CDR1 MNHEY, CDR2 SVGAGI. The CDR3 consists of 15 residues. The CDR3 here is CASTTSGAIQETQYF. The CDR3, as DNA: TGTGCCAGCACCACTAGCGGAGCAATCCAAGAGACCCAGTACTTC.

This clonotype was counted many times. This sequence joins TRBV7-8 and TRBJ2-1; D is tentatively TRBD1 or TRBD2 (6 bases each). This CDR3 is 13 amino acids long. The V end lost 2 bases, the J end lost 8 bases, and 10 bases lay between the germline ends. Germline loops: CDR1 SGHVS, CDR2 FQNEAQ. CDR3 loop: CASSLIGGDEQFF. The DNA for the CDR3 is TGTGCCAGCAGCTTAATCGGGGGCGATGAGCAGTTCTTC.

This clonotype was seen a single time. This could be a read error, since a much larger clone is one nucleotide away. CDR3 nucleotides: TGTGCCAGCAGTTACCTGGGACAGCCCGCAGATACGCAGTATTTT. It codes for CASSYLGQPADTQYF. The gene calls are TRBV6-2 or TRBV6-3 and TRBJ2-3; 7 positions match TRBD1. V lost 2 bases to trimming and J lost 4 bases; unmatched junction nucleotides: 6. The V gene's germline CDR1 is MNHEY and CDR2 SVGEGT. The CDR3 is made up of 15 amino acids.

The chain recombines TRBV6-6 with TRBJ2-2; TRBD1 is a possible D gene (6 bases). The CDR3 extends over 18 amino acids. V was trimmed by 5 bases and J by 1 base, leaving 20 bases between them. The V gene's germline CDR1 is MNHNY and CDR2 SVGAGI (reference sequence). CDR3 DNA sequence: TGTGCCAGCAGTCAGACAGGTTTCTTTGGGAGGAACACCGGGGAGCTGTTTTTT. It is translated as CASSQTGFFGRNTGELFF.

CDR3 DNA: TGTGCCAGCAGCTTCCTTACCCTAGCGGGAGATACGCAGTATTTT. This translates into CASSFLTLAGDTQYF. The V call is TRBV5-6, the J call TRBJ2-3; 8 bases map to TRBD2. V shed 2 bases, J shed 5 bases, and the junction held 7 bases outside the gene matches. Germline V gene sequence: CDR1 SGHDT, CDR2 YYEEEE. The CDR3 is made up of 15 amino acids.

Ten or more counts support this clonotype. The V gene is TRBV9, the J gene TRBJ2-3, with 7 nucleotides matching TRBD2. Per the germline V gene, CDR1 is SGDLS and CDR2 is YYNGEE. Trimming removed 4 bases from V and 6 bases from J; junction bases left unmatched: 11. This CDR3 region has 15 residues. Here the CDR3 reads CASSTQVGGADTQYF. The DNA for the CDR3 is TGTGCCAGCAGCACCCAAGTGGGAGGGGCGGATACGCAGTATTTT.

The chain uses TRBV5-1 and TRBJ2-7; 9 bases are a match to TRBD1. The germline gives CDR1 SGHRS, CDR2 YFSETQ. The CDR3 spans 15 residues. The V and J ends lost 0 bases and 3 bases, in that order; junction bases with no gene match: 4. This chain's CDR3 is CASSLAGTGFYEQYF. CDR3 sequence (DNA): TGCGCCAGCAGCTTGGCAGGGACAGGGTTCTACGAGCAGTACTTC.

The J gene is TRBJ2-5, the V gene TRBV7-9, with D tentatively TRBD1 (6 bases). The CDR3 consists of 15 residues. Germline V gene lookup returns CDR1 SEHNR and CDR2 FQNEAQ (reference sequence). V lost 4 bases, J lost 0 bases, and 12 bases lay in between. CDR3 sequence reads: CASSSNRDDQETQYF. CDR3 coding DNA: TGTGCCAGCAGCTCAAACAGGGACGACCAAGAGACCCAGTACTTC.

This clonotype occurred a few times. CDR3 DNA sequence: TGTGCCAGCACGTCGGGACAGGGGGTAGTATGGGAGCAGTACTTC. It codes for CASTSGQGVVWEQYF. The genes are TRBV6-1 and TRBJ2-7; TRBD1 agrees at 11 bases. Trimming cost V 7 bases and J 7 bases; bases outside gene matches: 12. Per germline, CDR1 MNHNS and CDR2 SASEGT. The CDR3 has 15 residues.

This clonotype turned up a few times. CDR3 bases: TGTGCCAGCAGTTTAACGACTTACCCGGCAGAGACCCAGTACTTC. Translating it yields CASSLTTYPAETQYF. The chain is built from TRBV28 and TRBJ2-5; D is unresolved. Germline assignment: CDR1 MDHEN and CDR2 SYDVKM. This CDR3 region has 15 residues. Trimming removed 2 bases from V and 4 bases from J, with 14 bases in between. The variable domain in full, completed from reference TRBV28 and TRBJ2-5, reads DVKVTQSSRYLVKRTGEKVFLECVQDMDHENMFWYRQDPGLGLRLIYFSYDVKMKEKGDIPEGYSVSREKKERFSLILESASTNQTSMYLCASSLTTYPAETQYFGPGTRLLVL.

In this sample, this clonotype turned up many times. This chain uses TRBV7-6 with TRBJ2-5; 10 bases match TRBD2. The CDR3 has 14 residues. Germline-derived CDR1 and CDR2 are SGHVS and FNYEAQ. V gave up 5 bases and J gave up 5 bases; unmatched junction bases: 5. For the CDR3, the DNA is TGTGCCAGCAGCCAACTAGCGGGGTTGGAGACCCAGTACTTC. As protein: CASSQLAGLETQYF.

The table lists this clonotype with a few counts. The chain has TRBV6-2 or TRBV6-3 and TRBJ2-1; the D gene is possibly TRBD2 (6 bases). The CDR3 runs 14 residues. Germline V gene lookup returns CDR1 MNHEY and CDR2 SVGEGT. V lost 6 bases to trimming and J lost 7 bases, with 16 bases between them. The CDR3 loop reads CASRNSGGDNEQFF. CDR3 sequence (DNA): TGTGCCAGCAGGAATAGCGGAGGGGATAATGAGCAGTTCTTC.

The V gene is TRBV7-2, the J gene TRBJ2-2, with D perhaps matching TRBD1 or TRBD2 (6 bases each). Germline CDR1 is SGHTA and CDR2 is FQGNSA. The CDR3 sequence is 15 residues long. V was trimmed by 2 bases and J by 4 bases, leaving 11 bases between them. CDR3 DNA: TGTGCCAGCAGCTTATTGGGGGGCGGCACCGGGGAGCTGTTTTTT. Protein: CASSLLGGGTGELFF.

This clonotype was counted between two and nine times. The V and J genes are TRBV4-3 and TRBJ1-4; the match to TRBD1 covers 10 bases. CDR1 LGHNA and CDR2 YSLEER come from the germline V gene. Unmatched junction bases numbered 8, after V lost 4 bases and J lost 3 bases. The CDR3 is 17 residues long. DNA of the CDR3: TGCGCCAGCAGCCCCAGGACAGGGGGAAGCGCTAATGAAAAACTGTTTTTT. Amino acid sequence: CASSPRTGGSANEKLFF.

This clonotype was counted at least ten times. The V and J genes are TRBV6-2 or TRBV6-3 and TRBJ1-1, with D uncertain. Between the trimmed V and J ends, which lost 2 bases and 1 base, there was a span of 5 bases. Germline V CDR1 and CDR2: MNHEY, SVGEGT. The CDR3 extends over 13 amino acids. In nucleotides, the CDR3 is TGTGCCAGCAGTTACGTCAAGAACACTGAAGCTTTCTTT. It encodes CASSYVKNTEAFF.

Remarks on this clonotype: A read error may produce the germline difference seen at one junction end. The rearrangement uses TRBV7-8 and TRBJ1-1; 7 nucleotides match TRBD1. Per the germline V gene, CDR1 is SGHVS and CDR2 is FQNEAQ. The CDR3 length is 15 residues. The CDR3 reads CAGSLWDSMNTEAFF. The CDR3 nucleotides are TGTGCCGGCAGCTTATGGGACAGTATGAACACTGAAGCTTTCTTT.

This clonotype was observed a handful of times. The chain recombines TRBV27 with TRBJ2-1; D is ambiguous. The germline CDR1 and CDR2 sequences are MNHEY and SMNVEV (reference sequence). The ends were cut back, 6 bases at V and 5 bases at J, with 8 bases in the middle. The CDR3 runs to 12 residues. The CDR3 is CASRTENNEQFF. The CDR3 DNA follows: TGTGCCAGCAGGACTGAAAACAATGAGCAGTTCTTC.

As concerns this clonotype: One end of the junction fails to match germline, which may point to a read error. The rearrangement links TRBV25-1 to TRBJ2-7; D not resolved. This CDR3 comprises 13 residues. Germline CDR1 is MGHDK and CDR2 is SYGVNS. As DNA, the CDR3 is TGTACCAGCAGTGGACCAAGCTCCTACGAGCAGTACTTC. The encoded protein is CTSSGPSSYEQYF.

This clonotype was seen repeatedly, ten times or more. The chain recombines TRBV7-9 with TRBJ2-2; a possible D gene is TRBD1 (5 bases). V lost 4 bases and J lost 2, with 20 bases in between. CDR3 length: 18 residues. CDR1 and CDR2 from the germline V gene are SEHNR and FQNEAQ (reference sequence). CDR3 in DNA: TGTGCCAGCAGCTCCATTCGGTTGGGCCAGGGTAACACCGGGGAGCTGTTTTTT. This sequence encodes CASSSIRLGQGNTGELFF.

This clonotype was seen ten or more times. V and J are TRBV12-3 or TRBV12-4 and TRBJ2-3; 7 bases are shared with TRBD2. V shed 5 bases, J shed 3 bases, and the junction held 8 bases outside the gene matches. The CDR3 has 15 residues. The DNA for the CDR3 is TGTGCCAGCAGTCCCGGGGCTAGCGGTACAGATACGCAGTATTTT. Residues: CASSPGASGTDTQYF.